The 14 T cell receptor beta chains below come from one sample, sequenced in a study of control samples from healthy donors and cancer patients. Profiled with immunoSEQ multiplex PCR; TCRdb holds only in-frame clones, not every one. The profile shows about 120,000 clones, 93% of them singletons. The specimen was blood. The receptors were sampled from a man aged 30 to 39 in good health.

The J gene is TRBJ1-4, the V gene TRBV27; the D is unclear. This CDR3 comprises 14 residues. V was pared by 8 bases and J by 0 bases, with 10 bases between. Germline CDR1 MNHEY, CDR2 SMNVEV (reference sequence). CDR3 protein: CASPWEATNEKLFF. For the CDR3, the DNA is TGTGCCAGCCCCTGGGAGGCAACTAATGAAAAACTGTTTTTT.

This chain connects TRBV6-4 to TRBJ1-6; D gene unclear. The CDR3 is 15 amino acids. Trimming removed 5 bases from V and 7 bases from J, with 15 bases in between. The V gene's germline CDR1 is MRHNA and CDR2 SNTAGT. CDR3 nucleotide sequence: TGTGCCAGCAGTCCTGAGAACAGCCCAAATTCACCCCTCCACTTT. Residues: CASSPENSPNSPLHF.

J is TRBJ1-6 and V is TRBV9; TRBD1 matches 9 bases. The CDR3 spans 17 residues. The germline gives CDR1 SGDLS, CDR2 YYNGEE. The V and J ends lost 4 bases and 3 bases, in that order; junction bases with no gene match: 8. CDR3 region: CASSPGRDRDYNSPLHF. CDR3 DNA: TGTGCCAGCAGCCCTGGAAGGGACAGGGACTATAATTCACCCCTCCACTTT.

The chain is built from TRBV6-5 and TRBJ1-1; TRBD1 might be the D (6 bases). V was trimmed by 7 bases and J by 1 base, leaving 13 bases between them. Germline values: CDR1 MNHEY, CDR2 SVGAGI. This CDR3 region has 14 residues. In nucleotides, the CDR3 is TGTGCCAGCAAAGGGGGGTTTGGGAACACTGAAGCTTTCTTT. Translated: CASKGGFGNTEAFF.

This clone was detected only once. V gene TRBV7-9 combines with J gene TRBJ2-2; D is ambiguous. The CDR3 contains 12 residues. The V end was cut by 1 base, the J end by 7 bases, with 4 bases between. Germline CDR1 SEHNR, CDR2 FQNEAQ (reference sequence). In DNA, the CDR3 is TGTGCCAGCAGCTTAGACATCGGGGAGCTGTTTTTT. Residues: CASSLDIGELFF. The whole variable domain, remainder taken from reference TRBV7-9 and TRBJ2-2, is DTGVSQNPRHKITKRGQNVTFRCDPISEHNRLYWYRQTLGQGPEFLTYFQNEAQLEKSRLLSDRFSAERPKGSFSTLEIQRTEQGDSAMYLCASSLDIGELFFGEGSRLTVL.

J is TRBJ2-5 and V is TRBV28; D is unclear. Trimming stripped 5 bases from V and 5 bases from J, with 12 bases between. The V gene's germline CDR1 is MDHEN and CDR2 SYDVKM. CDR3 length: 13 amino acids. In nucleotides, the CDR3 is TGTGCCAGCAGTGTACCCACGGGTGAGACCCAGTACTTC. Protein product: CASSVPTGETQYF.

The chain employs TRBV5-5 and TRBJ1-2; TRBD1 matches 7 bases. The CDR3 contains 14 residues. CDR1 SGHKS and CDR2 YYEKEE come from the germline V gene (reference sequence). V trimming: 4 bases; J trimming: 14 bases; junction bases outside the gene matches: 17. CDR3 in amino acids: CASSNSDRVPSVTF. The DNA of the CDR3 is TGTGCCAGCAGCAACTCCGACAGGGTACCATCCGTTACCTTC. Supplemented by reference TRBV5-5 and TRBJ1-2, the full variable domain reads DAGVTQSPTHLIKTRGQQVTLRCSPISGHKSVSWYQQVLGQGPQFIFQYYEKEERGRGNFPDRFSARQFPNYSSELNVNALLLGDSALYLCASSNSDRVPSVTFGSGTRLTVV.

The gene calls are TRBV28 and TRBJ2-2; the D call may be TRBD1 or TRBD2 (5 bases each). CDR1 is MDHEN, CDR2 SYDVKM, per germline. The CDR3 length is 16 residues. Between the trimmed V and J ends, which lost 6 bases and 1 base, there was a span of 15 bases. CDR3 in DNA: TGTGCCAGCAGCCACACGGGACCCGTGAACACCGGGGAGCTGTTTTTT. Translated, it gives CASSHTGPVNTGELFF.

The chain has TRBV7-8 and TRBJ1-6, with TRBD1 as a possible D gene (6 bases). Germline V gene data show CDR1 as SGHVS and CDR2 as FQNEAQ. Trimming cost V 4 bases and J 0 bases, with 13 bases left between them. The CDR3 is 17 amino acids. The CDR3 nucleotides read TGTGCCAGCAGCTGGGAGGGGGATTCCTCCTATAATTCACCCCTCCACTTT. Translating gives CASSWEGDSSYNSPLHF.

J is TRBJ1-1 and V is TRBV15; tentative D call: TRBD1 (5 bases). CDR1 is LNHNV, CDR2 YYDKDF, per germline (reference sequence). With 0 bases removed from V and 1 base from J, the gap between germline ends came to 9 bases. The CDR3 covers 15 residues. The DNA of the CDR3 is TGTGCCACCAGCAGAGATAGGGGTCCGAACACTGAAGCTTTCTTT. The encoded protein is CATSRDRGPNTEAFF.

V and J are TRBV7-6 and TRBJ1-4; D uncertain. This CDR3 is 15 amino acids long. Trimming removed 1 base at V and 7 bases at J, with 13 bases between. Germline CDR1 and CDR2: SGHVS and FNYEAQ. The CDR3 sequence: CASSLEPRWSEKLFF. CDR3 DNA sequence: TGTGCCAGCAGCTTAGAACCCCGGTGGAGTGAAAAACTGTTTTTT.

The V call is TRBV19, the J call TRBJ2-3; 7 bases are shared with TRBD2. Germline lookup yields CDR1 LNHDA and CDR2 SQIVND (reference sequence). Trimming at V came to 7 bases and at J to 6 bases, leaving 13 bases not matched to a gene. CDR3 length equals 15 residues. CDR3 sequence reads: CASIRGSGGEDTQYF. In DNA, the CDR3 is TGTGCCAGTATCCGGGGGTCGGGGGGTGAGGATACGCAGTATTTT.

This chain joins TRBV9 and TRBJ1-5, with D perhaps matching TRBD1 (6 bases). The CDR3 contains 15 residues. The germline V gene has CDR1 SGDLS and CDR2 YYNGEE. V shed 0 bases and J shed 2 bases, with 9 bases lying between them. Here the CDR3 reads CASSVGAGGNQPQHF. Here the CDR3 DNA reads TGTGCCAGCAGCGTAGGGGCAGGGGGCAATCAGCCCCAGCATTTT.

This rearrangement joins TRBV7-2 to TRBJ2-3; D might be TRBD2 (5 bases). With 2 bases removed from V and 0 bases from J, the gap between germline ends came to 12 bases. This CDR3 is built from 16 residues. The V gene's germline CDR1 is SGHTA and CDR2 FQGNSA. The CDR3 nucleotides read TGTGCCAGCAGCTTAAGGATCGGGGTCAGCACAGATACGCAGTATTTT. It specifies CASSLRIGVSTDTQYF.